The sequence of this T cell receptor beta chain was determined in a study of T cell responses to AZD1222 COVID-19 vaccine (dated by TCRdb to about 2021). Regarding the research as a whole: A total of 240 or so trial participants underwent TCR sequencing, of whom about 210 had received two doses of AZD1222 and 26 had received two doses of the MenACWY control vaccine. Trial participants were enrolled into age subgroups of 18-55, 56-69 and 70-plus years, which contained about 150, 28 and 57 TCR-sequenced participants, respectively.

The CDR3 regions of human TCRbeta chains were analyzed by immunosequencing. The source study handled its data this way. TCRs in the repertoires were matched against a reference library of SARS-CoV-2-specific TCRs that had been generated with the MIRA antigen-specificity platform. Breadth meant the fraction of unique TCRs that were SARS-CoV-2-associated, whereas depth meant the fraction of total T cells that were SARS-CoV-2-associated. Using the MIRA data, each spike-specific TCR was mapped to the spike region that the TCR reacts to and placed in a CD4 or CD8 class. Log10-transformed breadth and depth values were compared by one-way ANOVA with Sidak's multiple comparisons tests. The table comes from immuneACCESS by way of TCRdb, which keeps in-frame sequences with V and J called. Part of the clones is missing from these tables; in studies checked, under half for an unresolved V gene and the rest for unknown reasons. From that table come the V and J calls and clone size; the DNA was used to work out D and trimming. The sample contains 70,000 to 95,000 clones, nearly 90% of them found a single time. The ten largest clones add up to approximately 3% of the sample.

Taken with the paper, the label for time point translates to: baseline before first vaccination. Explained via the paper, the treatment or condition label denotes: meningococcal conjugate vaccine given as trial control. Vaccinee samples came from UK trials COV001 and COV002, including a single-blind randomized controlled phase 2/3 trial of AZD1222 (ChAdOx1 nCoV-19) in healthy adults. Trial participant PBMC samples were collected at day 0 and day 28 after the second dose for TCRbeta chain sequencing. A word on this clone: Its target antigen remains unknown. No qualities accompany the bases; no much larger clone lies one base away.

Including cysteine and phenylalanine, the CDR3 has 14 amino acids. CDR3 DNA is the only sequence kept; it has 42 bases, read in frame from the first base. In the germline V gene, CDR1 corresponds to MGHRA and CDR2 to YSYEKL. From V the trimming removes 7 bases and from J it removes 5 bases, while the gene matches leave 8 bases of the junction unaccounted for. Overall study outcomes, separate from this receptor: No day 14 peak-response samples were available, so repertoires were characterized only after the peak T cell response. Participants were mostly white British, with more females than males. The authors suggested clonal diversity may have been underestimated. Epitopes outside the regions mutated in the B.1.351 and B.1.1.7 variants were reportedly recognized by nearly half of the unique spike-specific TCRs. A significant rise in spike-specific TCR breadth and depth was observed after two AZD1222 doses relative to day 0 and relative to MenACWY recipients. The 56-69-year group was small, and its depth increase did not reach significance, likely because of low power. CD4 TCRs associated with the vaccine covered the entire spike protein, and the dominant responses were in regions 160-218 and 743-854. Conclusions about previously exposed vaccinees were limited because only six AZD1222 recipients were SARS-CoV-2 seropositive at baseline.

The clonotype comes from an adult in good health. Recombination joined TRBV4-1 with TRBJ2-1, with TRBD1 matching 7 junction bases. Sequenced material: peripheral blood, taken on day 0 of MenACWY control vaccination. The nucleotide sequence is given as TGCGCCAGCACCCCGGGACAGAGGGACAATGAGCAGTTCTTC. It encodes CASTPGQRDNEQFF.